The TCR beta chain described here comes from a study of sequential checkpoint blockade in melanoma. The overall study: After both sequences, patients received maintenance nivolumab.

J lost 7 bases, V lost 9 bases, and 9 bases had no gene match. Per the germline V gene, CDR1 is MDHEN and CDR2 is SYDVKM. This CDR3 contains 14 residues. Treatment specified: randomized to nivolumab then ipilimumab (arm A) or the reverse (arm B). No patient had prior DNA-damaging chemotherapy. Live CD3+CD8+ CD19− CD56− cells were sorted from PBMCs. TCRdb's table, derived via immunoSEQ multiplex PCR, lists solely in-frame clones and lacks some. This sample carries 15,000 to 20,000 clones, under 75% of them seen once, and the ten largest clones take 15% to 20%. This TCR came from a human donor with melanoma. This rearrangement joins TRBV28 to TRBJ1-2; TRBD1 agrees at 12 bases. Sequencing was performed on CD8+ T cells sorted from blood (inferred from file names), taken from a patient given nivolumab and ipilimumab in sequence. The CDR3 DNA sequence: TGTGCCAGTTCGACCGGGACAGGGGGCTCTGGCTACACCTTC. Amino acids: CASSTGTGGSGYTF.